A single sample is the source of the 26 T cell receptor beta chains below, sequenced in a study of shared clonotypes between healthy human individuals. TCRdb's table, derived via immunoSEQ multiplex PCR, lists solely in-frame clones and lacks some. The data show about 700,000 clones, around two thirds seen once. The sequencing sample was made of memory CD4+ T cells sorted from blood. The subset is: CD45RA-negative fraction. The receptors were sampled from a woman aged 25 to 39 in good health.

The V and J genes are TRBV5-6 and TRBJ2-6; D is possibly TRBD1 (6 bases). With 4 bases removed from V and 4 bases from J, the gap between germline ends came to 18 bases. Germline CDR1 is SGHDT and CDR2 is YYEEEE. This CDR3 region has 17 residues. The CDR3 DNA is TGTGCCAGCAGCCCTTTGGGCAGGGGAACAGGGGCCAACGTCCTGACTTTC. This gives the protein CASSPLGRGTGANVLTF.

The chain combines TRBV6-5 with TRBJ2-5; D is perhaps TRBD1 (5 bases). The J call may be mistaken, given a closer DNA end match to TRBJ2-7. CDR3 size: 15 residues. The germline V gene has CDR1 MNHEY and CDR2 SVGAGI. The CDR3 region has the DNA TGTGCCAGCAGTAAAGGGGTCCTAGTGTCCTACGAGCAGTACTTC. Translation: CASSKGVLVSYEQYF.

The rearrangement uses TRBV28 and TRBJ2-4, with D maybe TRBD2 (6 bases). The V end lost 2 bases, the J end lost 6 bases, and 14 bases lay between the germline ends. Germline CDR1 reads MDHEN; CDR2 reads SYDVKM. This CDR3 comprises 15 residues. CDR3: CASSLIFRGRNIQYF. CDR3 bases: TGTGCCAGCAGTTTAATTTTCCGGGGGAGAAACATTCAGTACTTC.

This CDR3 is CASSVGLNRDTEAFF. The CDR3 bases are TGTGCCAGCAGCGTAGGTTTGAACCGCGACACTGAAGCTTTCTTT. The V gene is TRBV9, the J gene TRBJ1-1; D gene unclear. The V gene lost 0 bases and the J gene lost 3 bases, with 12 bases spanning the gap. Germline V gene sequence: CDR1 SGDLS, CDR2 YYNGEE. The CDR3 has 15 amino acids.

The rearrangement uses TRBV28 and TRBJ2-7, with 8 bases matching TRBD1. Unmatched junction bases numbered 9, after V lost 5 bases and J lost 6 bases. In germline, CDR1 is MDHEN, CDR2 SYDVKM. The CDR3 has 14 amino acids. CDR3 nucleotide sequence: TGTGCCAGCAGTGCGCGACAGGGGCAGGTCGAGCAGTACTTC. Translated: CASSARQGQVEQYF.

This clone was seen a handful of times. This chain connects TRBV2 to TRBJ2-5; D remains unclear. The CDR3 covers 13 residues. CDR1 is SNHLY, CDR2 FYNNEI, per germline. V lost 4 bases, J lost 2 bases, and 8 bases lay in between. DNA of the CDR3: TGTGCCAGCAGTGTCCGCCATCAAGAGACCCAGTACTTC. It translates to CASSVRHQETQYF.

This clone was picked up one time. CDR3 protein: CASSLSGTGTYNEQFF. For the CDR3, the DNA is TGTGCCAGCAGTTTATCCGGGACAGGGACCTACAATGAGCAGTTCTTC. The gene calls are TRBV28 and TRBJ2-1, with 9 bases that match TRBD1. CDR3 length: 16 amino acids. Germline CDR1 MDHEN, CDR2 SYDVKM. J was trimmed by 2 bases and V by 1 base; bases with no gene match: 3.

This clone was observed many times. The CDR3 here is CASRGSDGGFYEQYF. The CDR3 nucleotides are TGTGCCAGCAGGGGGTCGGACGGAGGCTTCTACGAGCAGTACTTC. The V gene is TRBV6-1, the J gene TRBJ2-7; a possible D gene is TRBD2 (5 bases). The length of the CDR3 is 15 residues. The germline CDR1 and CDR2 sequences are MNHNS and SASEGT. Between the trimmed V and J ends, which lost 6 bases and 3 bases, there was a span of 18 bases.

This clone occurred a few times. The chain has TRBV11-2 and TRBJ2-3, with D possibly being TRBD1 or TRBD2 (5 bases each). Trimming took off 6 bases at V and 0 bases at J, with 19 bases between the two ends. Germline CDR1 reads SGHAT; CDR2 reads FQNNGV. The CDR3 contains 17 residues. The CDR3 loop reads CASSLTGRVASTDTQYF. The CDR3 DNA reads as TGTGCCAGCAGTTTGACGGGGCGGGTGGCGAGCACAGATACGCAGTATTTT.

The chain carries TRBV9 and TRBJ2-7; TRBD2 matches 8 bases. The germline V gene encodes CDR1 SGDLS and CDR2 YYNGEE. Germline trimming cut 4 bases from V and 6 bases from J; bases unmatched to any gene: 9. This CDR3 contains 14 residues. In DNA form, the CDR3 reads TGTGCCAGCAGCCTCGGGACTAGTGATGCCGAGCAGTACTTC. It encodes CASSLGTSDAEQYF.

This chain's CDR3 is CASSLRLRQGEVYEQYF. The CDR3 DNA reads TGCGCCAGCAGCTTAAGACTAAGACAGGGAGAAGTCTACGAGCAGTACTTC. The rearrangement joins TRBV5-1 to TRBJ2-7; 7 nucleotides align to TRBD1. CDR3 length equals 17 residues. V lost 2 bases to trimming and J lost 3 bases; unmatched junction nucleotides: 14. Germline V lookup: CDR1 SGHRS, CDR2 YFSETQ.

In this sample, this clone turned up a few times. V and J are TRBV19 and TRBJ1-5; D call uncertain. Germline V gene lookup returns CDR1 LNHDA and CDR2 SQIVND (reference sequence). The CDR3 loop spans 15 amino acids. Trimming took 3 bases from V and 4 from J, leaving 13 bases between them. The CDR3 protein is CASSIRGYGNQPQHF. The DNA for the CDR3 is TGTGCCAGTAGTATCCGGGGATATGGTAATCAGCCCCAGCATTTT.

This chain uses TRBV28 with TRBJ2-1, with D perhaps matching TRBD1 or TRBD2 (6 bases each). CDR1 and CDR2 (germline): MDHEN, SYDVKM. CDR3 length: 13 residues. Trimming cost V 6 bases and J 7 bases, with 13 bases left between them. DNA of the CDR3: TGTGCCAGCAGCTCTAGGGGGGCTAATGAGCAGTTCTTC. It specifies CASSSRGANEQFF.

The J gene is TRBJ1-1, the V gene TRBV7-2; unclear D gene. Germline V gives CDR1 SGHTA, CDR2 FQGNSA. V lost 5 bases and J lost 8, with 21 bases in between. The CDR3 contains 15 residues. CDR3 coding DNA: TGTGCCAGCAGCCAAGATGGTCCCATAAGATCCGAAGCTTTCTTT. As protein: CASSQDGPIRSEAFF.

The CDR3 nucleotides read TGTGCCACCAGCAGACAAGGACTAGCGGGATATCAAGAGACCCAGTACTTC. Translating gives CATSRQGLAGYQETQYF. The J gene is TRBJ2-5, the V gene TRBV15; the match to TRBD2 covers 12 bases. This CDR3 spans 17 amino acids. CDR1 and CDR2 (germline): LNHNV, YYDKDF (reference sequence). V shed 2 bases and J 2 bases; nucleotides not matched to a gene: 6.

The table lists this clone with a few counts. The chain employs TRBV4-1 and TRBJ1-2, with D unclear. The CDR3 loop spans 14 amino acids. The germline gives CDR1 MGHRA, CDR2 YSYEKL. Trimming cost V 1 base and J 4 bases, with 10 bases left between them. The CDR3 reads CASSQVASFYGYTF. As DNA, the CDR3 is TGCGCCAGCAGCCAAGTCGCCAGCTTCTATGGCTACACCTTC.

A word on this clone: Other DNA sequences in the sample encode the same CDR3. This CDR3 is CASSPTGELFF. The CDR3 DNA is TGTGCCAGCTCACCAACCGGGGAGCTGTTTTTT. The V call is TRBV18, the J call TRBJ2-2; D is undetermined. Germline lookup yields CDR1 KGHSH and CDR2 LQKENI. The CDR3 length is 11 residues. Trimming cost V 2 bases and J 5 bases, with 0 bases left between them. The full variable domain, rest sourced from reference TRBV18 and TRBJ2-2, is NAGVMQNPRHLVRRRGQEARLRCSPMKGHSHVYWYRQLPEEGLKFMVYLQKENIIDESGMPKERFSAEFPKEGPSILRIQQVVRGDSAAYFCASSPTGELFFGEGSRLTVL.

This clone was recorded a few times. V gene TRBV19 combines with J gene TRBJ1-5; the D is unclear. Germline V gene data show CDR1 as LNHDA and CDR2 as SQIVND (reference sequence). The CDR3 is 13 residues long. V was shortened by 3 bases and J by 9 bases, with 12 bases between the two germline ends. CDR3 residues: CASSMGPERPQHF. The DNA of the CDR3 is TGTGCCAGTAGTATGGGCCCCGAGAGGCCCCAGCATTTT.

This clone is a singleton in its sample. J is TRBJ2-5 and V is TRBV11-3; 12 nucleotides agree with TRBD2. V was pared by 5 bases and J by 1 base, with 2 bases of the junction left unmatched. CDR3 length equals 15 residues. Germline assignment: CDR1 SGHNT and CDR2 YENEEA. Here the CDR3 reads CASSEGLAGQETQYF. DNA of the CDR3: TGTGCCAGCAGCGAGGGACTAGCGGGCCAAGAGACCCAGTACTTC.

This clone was seen a few times. The V gene is TRBV2, the J gene TRBJ2-5, with TRBD2 matching 11 bases. The CDR3 loop spans 16 amino acids. The germline V gene encodes CDR1 SNHLY and CDR2 FYNNEI. The V gene end was trimmed by 6 bases and the J gene end by 0 bases; junction bases not matched to a gene: 6. The CDR3 spells CASSAQTSGNQETQYF. CDR3 bases: TGTGCCAGCAGCGCACAGACTAGCGGGAACCAAGAGACCCAGTACTTC.

This clone was detected a few times. This chain links TRBV5-1 with TRBJ2-1; D not resolved. V was shortened by 1 base and J by 10 bases, with 6 bases between the two germline ends. In germline, CDR1 is SGHRS, CDR2 YFSETQ. The CDR3 contains 11 residues. This CDR3 reads CASSLPGEQFF. CDR3 nucleotide sequence: TGCGCCAGCAGCTTGCCCGGGGAGCAGTTCTTC.

Turning to this clone: Other DNA sequences in this sample translate to the same CDR3. The CDR3 spells CSVVLTGRETQYF. CDR3 sequence (DNA): TGCAGCGTTGTGTTAACAGGGCGAGAGACCCAGTACTTC. This chain connects TRBV29-1 to TRBJ2-5; D is perhaps TRBD1 (6 bases). V lost 4 bases, J lost 4 bases, and 13 bases lay in between. The germline V gene encodes CDR1 SQVTM and CDR2 ANQGSEA. The CDR3 runs 13 residues.

The chain couples TRBV7-6 to TRBJ2-2; 10 positions agree with TRBD2. The CDR3 extends over 16 amino acids. Germline-derived CDR1 and CDR2 are SGHVS and FNYEAQ. Unmatched junction bases numbered 6, after V lost 1 base and J lost 7 bases. As DNA, the CDR3 is TGTGCCAGCAGCTTAGGGCTAGCGGGAGATGGCGGGGAGCTGTTTTTT. It is translated as CASSLGLAGDGGELFF.

This clone occurred a few times. This chain joins TRBV2 and TRBJ1-1; no clear D. V lost 6 bases and J lost 0, with 11 bases in between. There are 14 residues in the CDR3. CDR1 is SNHLY, CDR2 FYNNEI, per germline. CDR3 residues: CASRLRIMNTEAFF. In nucleotides, the CDR3 is TGTGCCAGCAGGCTCCGTATCATGAACACTGAAGCTTTCTTT.

The rearrangement uses TRBV9 and TRBJ2-7; possibly TRBD1 for D (6 bases). The germline gives CDR1 SGDLS, CDR2 YYNGEE. The CDR3 runs to 12 residues. V lost 3 bases and J 8 bases, leaving 12 bases between the germline ends. The CDR3 sequence: CASSALRGKQYF. The CDR3 coding sequence is TGTGCCAGCAGCGCTCTCAGGGGCAAGCAGTACTTC.

There are many counts of this clone. The chain has TRBV30 and TRBJ1-2, with D possibly matching TRBD1 (6 bases). This CDR3 spans 12 amino acids. CDR1 GTSNPN and CDR2 SVGIG come from the germline V gene (reference sequence). Trimming took 5 bases from V and 10 from J, leaving 17 bases between them. This CDR3 reads CAWSVGGWDYTF. The CDR3, as DNA: TGTGCCTGGTCCGTAGGGGGATGGGACTACACCTTC.